The 20 T cell receptor beta chains presented below share a single source sample, sequenced in a study of CD8+CD57+ T cells in acquired aplastic anemia. Template material for TCR beta VDJ and CDR3 profiling consisted of genomic DNA. TCRdb processed the reads anew with MiXCR; each CDR3 protein has one entry. The table lists roughly 180,000 distinct CDR3 sequences, 40% to 55% of them singletons. The sample was sorted CD4+, CD8+, or CD8+CD57+ T cells (not recorded which) from PBMCs. The receptors here all came from a human donor in good health.

This rearrangement joins TRBV7-2 to TRBJ2-1, with 8 bases matching TRBD1. Germline lookup yields CDR1 SGHTA and CDR2 FQGNSA. The J segment lost 5 bases and the V segment lost 0 bases, leaving 12 bases of the junction unmatched. CDR3 length: 18 residues. CDR3 loop: CASSLALIGTGSHNEQFF. The CDR3, as DNA: TGTGCCAGCAGCTTAGCTCTTATCGGGACAGGTTCCCACAATGAGCAGTTCTTC.

Many counts were recorded for this clonotype. J is TRBJ1-1 and V is TRBV19; D might be TRBD1 (5 bases). V was clipped by 3 bases and J by 0 bases, with 8 bases between them. Germline V gene sequence: CDR1 LNHDA, CDR2 SQIVND (reference sequence). The CDR3 covers 14 residues. The CDR3 DNA is TGTGCCAGTAGTATCGGACATCTGAACACTGAAGCTTTCTTT. Translating it yields CASSIGHLNTEAFF.

The gene calls are TRBV15 and TRBJ1-4; 11 bases align to TRBD1. The CDR3 runs 15 residues. Germline V gene sequence: CDR1 LNHNV, CDR2 YYDKDF (reference sequence). V gave up 4 bases and J gave up 5 bases; unmatched junction bases: 3. The CDR3 DNA reads TGTGCCACCAGCACGAGGACAGGGGGCAATGAAAAACTGTTTTTT. Translated, it gives CATSTRTGGNEKLFF.

This clonotype was counted many times. CDR3 DNA sequence: TGTGCCACCAGTGATACTAGGCAGGCAGGCACAGATACGCAGTATTTT. This encodes CATSDTRQAGTDTQYF. The chain recombines TRBV24-1 with TRBJ2-3; D possibly corresponds to TRBD2 (5 bases). The V and J ends lost 3 bases and 1 base respectively, with 13 bases between them. CDR1 and CDR2 (germline): KGHDR, SFDVKD. This CDR3 contains 16 residues.

The gene calls are TRBV28 and TRBJ2-2; 7 bases match TRBD2. Per germline, CDR1 MDHEN and CDR2 SYDVKM. J lost 6 bases, V lost 6 bases, and 7 bases had no gene match. The CDR3 consists of 14 residues. CDR3 amino acids: CASSIGGRAGELFF. CDR3 coding DNA: TGTGCCAGCAGCATTGGAGGGAGGGCCGGGGAGCTGTTTTTT.

At least ten counts were recorded for this clonotype. The chain uses TRBV29-1 and TRBJ1-5, with D unresolved. The CDR3 length is 13 residues. CDR1 is SQVTM, CDR2 ANQGSEA, per germline. Trimming cost V 6 bases and J 0 bases, with 9 bases left between them. The CDR3 sequence is CSVQGDSNQPQHF. The CDR3 DNA is TGCAGCGTCCAAGGTGATAGCAATCAGCCCCAGCATTTT.

The J gene is TRBJ1-2, the V gene TRBV19; 9 positions match TRBD1. Germline trimming cut 6 bases from V and 8 bases from J; bases unmatched to any gene: 7. This CDR3 has 13 amino acids. Germline-derived CDR1 and CDR2 are LNHDA and SQIVND (reference sequence). The CDR3 DNA is TGTGCCAGTAGAATACAGGGGGCGCGAGGCTACACCTTC. Its translation: CASRIQGARGYTF.

V usage is TRBV9 and J usage is TRBJ1-3, with 7 bases aligning to TRBD1. The J segment lost 6 bases and the V segment lost 4 bases, leaving 7 bases of the junction unmatched. CDR1 is SGDLS and CDR2 is YYNGEE in the germline V gene. This CDR3 is 14 amino acids long. CDR3 residues: CASSPGTAANTIYF. The CDR3 nucleotides are TGTGCCAGCAGCCCCGGGACAGCCGCAAACACCATATATTTT.

This clonotype was seen many times. The chain links TRBV6-2 or TRBV6-3 to TRBJ2-5; TRBD2 aligns across 11 bases. With 5 bases clipped from V and 2 bases from J, the junction kept 7 bases outside the gene matches. CDR3 length equals 16 residues. Germline V lookup: CDR1 MNHEY, CDR2 SVGEGT. The CDR3 spells CASSGRTSGPQETQYF. CDR3 DNA sequence: TGTGCCAGCAGTGGCCGGACTAGCGGGCCGCAAGAGACCCAGTACTTC.

This rearrangement joins TRBV20-1 to TRBJ2-3, with TRBD1 as a possible D gene (7 bases). Trimming stripped 5 bases from V and 4 bases from J, with 16 bases between. Germline CDR1 reads DFQATT; CDR2 reads SNEGSKA (reference sequence). This CDR3 has 14 residues. The CDR3 DNA follows: TGCAGTGCTCCCTACAGGGGCGGGGCAGATACGCAGTATTTT. This sequence encodes CSAPYRGGADTQYF.

This clonotype was found many times. The CDR3 nucleotides read TGTGCCAGCAGCATTGGACTAGCGGCCCAAGAGACCCAGTACTTC. Protein: CASSIGLAAQETQYF. This rearrangement joins TRBV7-3 to TRBJ2-5; TRBD2 aligns across 10 bases. V shed 5 bases and J 1 base; nucleotides not matched to a gene: 4. The CDR3 consists of 15 residues. CDR1 and CDR2 (germline): SGHTA, FQGTGA. Based on the CDR3 plus reference TRBV7-3 and TRBJ2-5, the full variable domain is GAGVSQTPSNKVTEKGKYVELRCDPISGHTALYWYRQSLGQGPEFLIYFQGTGAADDSGLPNDRFFAVRPEGSVSTLKIQRTERGDSAVYLCASSIGLAAQETQYFGPGTRLLVL.

The chain recombines TRBV4-2 with TRBJ2-1, with 11 bases lining up with TRBD2. V lost 4 bases to trimming and J lost 0 bases; unmatched junction nucleotides: 8. CDR1 is LGHNA, CDR2 YNFKEQ, per germline. The CDR3 runs 18 residues. Here the CDR3 DNA reads TGTGCCAGCAGCCCGCCCGGGACTAGCGGAACCTCCTACAATGAGCAGTTCTTC. Its protein is CASSPPGTSGTSYNEQFF.

This clonotype was counted at least ten times. The chain couples TRBV24-1 to TRBJ1-2; D is unresolved. Germline V lookup: CDR1 KGHDR, CDR2 SFDVKD. The CDR3 covers 14 residues. V was pared by 0 bases and J by 2 bases, with 6 bases between. The CDR3 here is CATSDLLRNYGYTF. The CDR3 nucleotides are TGTGCCACCAGTGATTTGCTCAGGAACTATGGCTACACCTTC.

This clonotype was seen at least ten times. The chain uses TRBV4-1 and TRBJ1-1; D gene unclear. V dropped 1 base and J dropped 1 base, with 10 bases sitting between them. This CDR3 is 15 amino acids long. Germline lookup yields CDR1 MGHRA and CDR2 YSYEKL. CDR3 amino acids: CASSQAHYSNTEAFF. For the CDR3, the DNA is TGCGCCAGCAGCCAAGCTCACTACTCGAACACTGAAGCTTTCTTT.

DNA of the CDR3: TGTGCCAGCAGCGTAGCTGGCAGCTACAATGAGCAGTTCTTC. Translating it yields CASSVAGSYNEQFF. The genes are TRBV9 and TRBJ2-1, with D unresolved. The CDR3 is 14 residues long. V lost 0 bases and J lost 3, with 7 bases in between. CDR1 and CDR2 from the germline V gene are SGDLS and YYNGEE.

On this clonotype itself: Just one base apart from a much larger clone, this may be a read error. The chain is built from TRBV14 and TRBJ1-1, with a weak D call TRBD1 (6 bases). Trimming cost V 0 bases and J 4 bases, with 18 bases left between them. CDR3 length: 17 amino acids. From germline, CDR1 is SGHDN and CDR2 FVKESK. The CDR3 nucleotides read TGTGCCAGCAGCCAAGAACCCTATCCAGGGGTAGGCACTGAAGCTTTCTTT. This gives the protein CASSQEPYPGVGTEAFF.

The gene calls are TRBV5-6 and TRBJ2-7; 8 bases agree with TRBD2. The CDR3 spans 13 residues. After removal of 3 bases from V and 6 bases from J, the junction contained 5 bases not matched to a gene. In germline, CDR1 is SGHDT, CDR2 YYEEEE. The CDR3 protein is CASSSGLVGEQYF. CDR3 sequence (DNA): TGTGCCAGCAGCTCGGGACTAGTGGGCGAGCAGTACTTC. The full variable domain, completed using reference TRBV5-6 and TRBJ2-7, is DAGVTQSPTHLIKTRGQQVTLRCSPKSGHDTVSWYQQALGQGPQFIFQYYEEEERQRGNFPDRFSGHQFPNYSSELNVNALLLGDSALYLCASSSGLVGEQYFGPGTRLTVT.

There are many counts of this clonotype. A read error may be the cause here, since a much bigger clone is one base away. J is TRBJ2-1 and V is TRBV25-1; 7 nucleotides line up with TRBD1. Germline lookup yields CDR1 MGHDK and CDR2 SYGVNS. CDR3 size: 14 residues. The CDR3 is CASLGTASYDEQFF. The CDR3 DNA is TGTGCCAGCCTAGGGACAGCCTCCTACGATGAGCAGTTCTTC.

V is TRBV20-1 and J is TRBJ2-7; 9 bases agree with TRBD2. J lost 4 bases, V lost 0 bases, and 10 bases had no gene match. Germline CDR1 DFQATT, CDR2 SNEGSKA (reference sequence). This CDR3 is 16 amino acids long. The CDR3 is CSARDFRLAEQYEQYF. The DNA of the CDR3 is TGCAGTGCTAGAGATTTTCGACTAGCGGAGCAATACGAGCAGTACTTC.

The chain has TRBV9 and TRBJ1-5, with D perhaps matching TRBD1 (5 bases). Germline lookup yields CDR1 SGDLS and CDR2 YYNGEE. The CDR3 sequence is 15 residues long. Trimming left V 0 bases short and J 3 bases short, with 10 bases between. DNA of the CDR3: TGTGCCAGCAGCGTAGCTCCGGGGACCAATCAGCCCCAGCATTTT. Amino acid sequence: CASSVAPGTNQPQHF.